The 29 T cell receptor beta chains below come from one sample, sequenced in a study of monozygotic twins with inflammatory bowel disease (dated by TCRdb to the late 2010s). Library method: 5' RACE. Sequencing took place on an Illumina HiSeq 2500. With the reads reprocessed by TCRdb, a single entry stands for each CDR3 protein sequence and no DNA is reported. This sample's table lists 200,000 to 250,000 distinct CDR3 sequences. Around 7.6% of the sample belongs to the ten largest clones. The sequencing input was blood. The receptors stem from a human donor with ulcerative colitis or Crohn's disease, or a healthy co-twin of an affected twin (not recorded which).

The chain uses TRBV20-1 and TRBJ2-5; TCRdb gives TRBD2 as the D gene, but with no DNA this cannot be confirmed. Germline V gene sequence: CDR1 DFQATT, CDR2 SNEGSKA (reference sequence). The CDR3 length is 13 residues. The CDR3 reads CSARAPLIQTQYF.

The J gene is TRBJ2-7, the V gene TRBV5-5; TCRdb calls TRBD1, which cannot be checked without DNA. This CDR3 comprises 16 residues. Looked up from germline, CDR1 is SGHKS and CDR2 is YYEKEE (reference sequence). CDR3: CASSSTIGQGRYEQYF.

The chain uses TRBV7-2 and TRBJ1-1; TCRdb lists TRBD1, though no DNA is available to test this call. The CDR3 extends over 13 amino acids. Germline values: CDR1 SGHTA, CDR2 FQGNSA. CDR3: CASSPGAGGEAFF.

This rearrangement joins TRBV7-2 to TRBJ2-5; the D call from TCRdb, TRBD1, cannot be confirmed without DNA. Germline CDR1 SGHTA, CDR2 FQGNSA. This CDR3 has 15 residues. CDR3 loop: CASSGRDAQLETQYF.

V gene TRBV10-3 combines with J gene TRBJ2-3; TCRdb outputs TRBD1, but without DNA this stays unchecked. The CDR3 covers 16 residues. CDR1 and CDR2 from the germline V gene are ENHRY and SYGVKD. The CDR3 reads CAISEIRLDAPNTQYF.

CDR3 protein: CASSRGGAGEKLFF. The chain employs TRBV13 and TRBJ1-4; absent DNA, TCRdb's TRBD1 call cannot be checked. CDR1 is PRHDT, CDR2 FYEKMQ, per germline (reference sequence). CDR3 length: 14 amino acids.

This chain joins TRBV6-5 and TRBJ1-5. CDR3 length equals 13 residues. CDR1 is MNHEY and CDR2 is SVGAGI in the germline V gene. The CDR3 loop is CASSYDSNQPQHF.

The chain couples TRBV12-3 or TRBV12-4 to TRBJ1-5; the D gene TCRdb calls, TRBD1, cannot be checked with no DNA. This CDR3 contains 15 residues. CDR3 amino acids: CASGPDRGSNQPQHF.

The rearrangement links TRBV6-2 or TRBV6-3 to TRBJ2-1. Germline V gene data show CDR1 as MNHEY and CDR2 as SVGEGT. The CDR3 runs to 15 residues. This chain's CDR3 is CASVILGGDYNEQFF.

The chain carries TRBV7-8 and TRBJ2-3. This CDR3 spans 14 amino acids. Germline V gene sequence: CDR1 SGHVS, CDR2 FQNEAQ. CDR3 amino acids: CASSLEWGTDTQYF.

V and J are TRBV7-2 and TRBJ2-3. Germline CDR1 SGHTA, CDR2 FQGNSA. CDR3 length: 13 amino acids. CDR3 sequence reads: CASSSTIFDTQYF.

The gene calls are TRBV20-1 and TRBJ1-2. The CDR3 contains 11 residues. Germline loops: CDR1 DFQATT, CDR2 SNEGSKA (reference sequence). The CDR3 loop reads CSASGPYGYTF.

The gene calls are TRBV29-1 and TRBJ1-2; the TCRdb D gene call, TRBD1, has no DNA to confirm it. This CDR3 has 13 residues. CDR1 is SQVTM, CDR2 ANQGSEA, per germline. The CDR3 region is CSVARGAGYGYTF.

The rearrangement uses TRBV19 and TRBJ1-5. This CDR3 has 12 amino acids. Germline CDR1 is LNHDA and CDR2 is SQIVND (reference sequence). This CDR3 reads CASSRLYQPQHF.

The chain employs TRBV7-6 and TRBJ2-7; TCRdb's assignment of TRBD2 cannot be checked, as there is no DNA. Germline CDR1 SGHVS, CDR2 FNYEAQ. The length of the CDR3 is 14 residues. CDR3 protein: CASSLGTSVYEQYF.

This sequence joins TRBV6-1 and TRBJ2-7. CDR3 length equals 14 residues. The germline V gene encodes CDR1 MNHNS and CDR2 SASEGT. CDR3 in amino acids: CASRKSGRTYEQYF.

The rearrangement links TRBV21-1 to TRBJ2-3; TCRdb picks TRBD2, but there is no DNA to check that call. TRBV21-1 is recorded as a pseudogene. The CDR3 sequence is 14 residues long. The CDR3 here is CASSQGLLTDTQYF.

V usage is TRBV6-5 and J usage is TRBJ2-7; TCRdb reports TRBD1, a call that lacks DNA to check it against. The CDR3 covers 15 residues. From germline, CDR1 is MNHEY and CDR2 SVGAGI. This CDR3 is CASSSPGGGTYEQYF.

The CDR3 protein is CASSLETPPLEQYF. V gene TRBV5-1 combines with J gene TRBJ2-7; TCRdb's D call of TRBD1 is untestable without DNA. The CDR3 runs 14 residues. The germline gives CDR1 SGHRS, CDR2 YFSETQ.

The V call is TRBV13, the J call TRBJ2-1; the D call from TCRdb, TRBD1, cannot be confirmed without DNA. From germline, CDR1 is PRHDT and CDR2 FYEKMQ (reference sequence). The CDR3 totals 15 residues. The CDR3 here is CASSLWGGAHNEQFF.

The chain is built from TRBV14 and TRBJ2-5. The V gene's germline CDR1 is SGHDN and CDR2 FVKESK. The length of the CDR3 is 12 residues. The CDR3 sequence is CASSHPQETQYF.

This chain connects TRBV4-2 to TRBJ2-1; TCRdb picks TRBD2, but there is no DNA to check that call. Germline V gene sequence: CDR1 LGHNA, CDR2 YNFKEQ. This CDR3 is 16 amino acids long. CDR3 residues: CASSQEGLAGDNEQFF.

The chain's CDR3 is CASSYRAEAFF. This chain links TRBV6-2 or TRBV6-3 with TRBJ1-1. Germline CDR1 is MNHEY and CDR2 is SVGEGT. The CDR3 totals 11 residues.

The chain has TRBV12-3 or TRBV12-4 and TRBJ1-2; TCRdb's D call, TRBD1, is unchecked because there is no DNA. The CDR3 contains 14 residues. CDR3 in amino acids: CASRQVGGPNGYTF.

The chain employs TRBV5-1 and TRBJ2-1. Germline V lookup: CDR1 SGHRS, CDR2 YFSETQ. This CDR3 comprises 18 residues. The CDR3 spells CASSLMDRRTVYDNEQFF.

The CDR3 sequence is CASSQETGGAREKLFF. The chain uses TRBV4-2 and TRBJ1-4; TCRdb names TRBD1, which stays unverified in the absence of DNA. Germline V gene data show CDR1 as LGHNA and CDR2 as YNFKEQ. CDR3 size: 16 residues.

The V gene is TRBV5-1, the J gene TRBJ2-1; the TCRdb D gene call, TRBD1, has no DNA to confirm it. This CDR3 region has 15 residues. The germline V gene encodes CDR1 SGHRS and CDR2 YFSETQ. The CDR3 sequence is CASSLGSGGYNEQFF.

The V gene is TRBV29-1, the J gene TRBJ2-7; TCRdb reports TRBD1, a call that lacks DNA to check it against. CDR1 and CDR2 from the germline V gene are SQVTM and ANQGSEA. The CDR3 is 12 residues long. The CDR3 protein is CSVSGGTYEQYF.

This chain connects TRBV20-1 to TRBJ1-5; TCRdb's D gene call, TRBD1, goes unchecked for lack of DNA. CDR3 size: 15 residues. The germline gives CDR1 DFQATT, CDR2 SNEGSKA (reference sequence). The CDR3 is CSARGGQGSNQPQHF.